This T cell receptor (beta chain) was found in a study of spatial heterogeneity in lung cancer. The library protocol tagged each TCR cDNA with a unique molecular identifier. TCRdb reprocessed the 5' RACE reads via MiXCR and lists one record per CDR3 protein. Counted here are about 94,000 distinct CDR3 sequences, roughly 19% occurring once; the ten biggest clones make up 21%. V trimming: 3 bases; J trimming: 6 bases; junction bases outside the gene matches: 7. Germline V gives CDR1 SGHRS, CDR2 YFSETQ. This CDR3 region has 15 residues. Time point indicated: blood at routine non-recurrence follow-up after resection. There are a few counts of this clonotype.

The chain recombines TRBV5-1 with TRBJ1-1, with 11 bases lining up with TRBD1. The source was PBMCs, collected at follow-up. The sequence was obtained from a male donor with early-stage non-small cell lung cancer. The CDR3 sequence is CASSSNPGQGAEAFF. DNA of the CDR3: TGCGCCAGCAGCTCCAACCCGGGACAGGGGGCTGAAGCTTTCTTT.